This is a list of T cell receptor beta chains from one sample in a study of T cells in Graves' hyperthyroidism and ophthalmopathy. In TCRdb, the multiplex PCR reads were re-called with MiXCR into one record per CDR3 protein. The table includes approximately 400,000 distinct CDR3 sequences, 14% detected once. Sequences were obtained from blood. Receptor source: a woman aged 55 to 70 with Graves' hyperthyroidism. Both conserved end residues are part of each CDR3.

J | V | CDR3
TRBJ1-2 | TRBV20-1 | CSAPWGADYGYTF
TRBJ2-3 | TRBV3-1 | CASSRKGTDTQYF
TRBJ2-5 | TRBV19 | CASSIGDRLGVETQYF
TRBJ1-4 | TRBV19 | CASSTRRQGVKLFF
TRBJ1-5 | TRBV15 | CATSRADRNNQPQHF
TRBJ2-1 | TRBV3-1 | CASSQGGRGADEQFF
TRBJ2-7 | TRBV4-2 | CASSQAAGGAYEQYF
TRBJ2-7 | TRBV6-4 | CASSRAIGPYEQYF
TRBJ1-4 | TRBV19 | CASGAQGANEKLFF
TRBJ1-1 | TRBV18 | CASSPTTGDLGAFF
TRBJ1-6 | TRBV7-2 | CASSLQSSYNSPLHF
TRBJ2-7 | TRBV6-2/TRBV6-3 | CASSVGTSGRAEQYF
TRBJ2-2 | TRBV30 | CAWSRSGTNTGELFF
TRBJ2-7 | TRBV10-3 | CAISTLAGGGHEQYF
TRBJ2-5 | TRBV6-2/TRBV6-3 | CASSYHTAGQETQYF
TRBJ1-4 | TRBV5-4 | CASSNLRGRDEKLFF
TRBJ1-1 | TRBV13 | CASSLRSLPAFF
TRBJ2-1 | TRBV7-3 | CASSGVTQEQFF
TRBJ1-4 | TRBV3-1 | CASSQGRLSSRKLFF
TRBJ2-3 | TRBV6-5 | CASSYSSSVNTQYF
TRBJ1-5 | TRBV19 | CASSFYQGENQPQHF
TRBJ2-7 | TRBV11-2 | CASRRGGAGEQYF
TRBJ2-2 | TRBV11-2 | CASSLVGAGVTGELFF